This entry lists 25 T cell receptor beta chains sequenced from one sample in a study of blood T cell repertoires in COVID-19. The data were produced by immunoSEQ multiplex PCR, yet TCRdb's version contains in-frame clones alone and is incomplete. The table lists 150,000 or so clones, around 87% of them singletons. The sequencing input was peripheral blood. Source of these receptors: a man in his late teens or twenties with COVID-19, enrolled during active disease.

This rearrangement joins TRBV7-6 to TRBJ2-2; 10 nucleotides line up with TRBD1. CDR1 SGHVS and CDR2 FNYEAQ come from the germline V gene. J was trimmed by 6 bases and V by 1 base; bases with no gene match: 2. CDR3 length: 15 amino acids. CDR3 DNA sequence: TGTGCCAGCAGCTTAGGAGGGACAGGGGCCGGGGAGCTGTTTTTT. This encodes CASSLGGTGAGELFF.

V usage is TRBV29-1 and J usage is TRBJ2-1, with 8 bases aligning to TRBD2. V lost 8 bases to trimming and J lost 3 bases; unmatched junction nucleotides: 3. This CDR3 is 12 amino acids long. Germline CDR1 is SQVTM and CDR2 is ANQGSEA. The CDR3 reads CSFSGIYNEQFF. CDR3 nucleotide sequence: TGCAGCTTTAGCGGGATCTACAATGAGCAGTTCTTC.

This clone was counted once. The rearrangement joins TRBV13 to TRBJ2-3, with 7 bases aligning to TRBD1. With V trimmed by 4 bases and J by 2 bases, 6 bases remained unmatched. From germline, CDR1 is PRHDT and CDR2 FYEKMQ (reference sequence). The CDR3 has 15 amino acids. The DNA of the CDR3 is TGTGCCAGCAGCTCCGGACAGGCCTTCACAGATACGCAGTATTTT. This codes for CASSSGQAFTDTQYF.

CDR3 bases: TGCGCCAGCAGCTTGGGAGACAGGGGCCATTCACCCCTCCACTTT. Translation: CASSLGDRGHSPLHF. The rearrangement links TRBV5-1 to TRBJ1-6; 8 bases are shared with TRBD1. Germline trimming cut 0 bases from V and 8 bases from J; bases unmatched to any gene: 4. The germline V gene has CDR1 SGHRS and CDR2 YFSETQ. The CDR3 has 15 residues.

The chain joins TRBV13 to TRBJ2-1; D possibly corresponds to TRBD1 (7 bases). Looked up from germline, CDR1 is PRHDT and CDR2 is FYEKMQ (reference sequence). This CDR3 has 16 amino acids. V was shortened by 7 bases and J by 0 bases, with 16 bases between the two germline ends. The CDR3, as DNA: TGTGCCAGCACAGGAGGGGGCGGTAGCTCCTACAATGAGCAGTTCTTC. This codes for CASTGGGGSSYNEQFF.

The chain couples TRBV5-6 to TRBJ2-7; no reliable D call. The CDR3 runs 14 residues. From germline, CDR1 is SGHDT and CDR2 YYEEEE. V lost 0 bases and J 2 bases, leaving 9 bases between the germline ends. In DNA, the CDR3 is TGTGCCAGCAGCTTGGTTTCACAAACCTACGAGCAGTACTTC. It encodes CASSLVSQTYEQYF.

V gene TRBV14 combines with J gene TRBJ2-4, with D maybe TRBD1 (6 bases). The CDR3 length is 12 residues. Trimming removed 3 bases at V and 13 bases at J, with 13 bases between. The germline V gene has CDR1 SGHDN and CDR2 FVKESK. The DNA for the CDR3 is TGTGCCAGCAGCCAGCTTGGACAGAACCAGTACTTC. Amino acid sequence: CASSQLGQNQYF.

There are a few counts of this clone. The rearrangement links TRBV29-1 to TRBJ2-1, with TRBD1 as a possible D gene (6 bases). The V gene lost 3 bases and the J gene lost 6 bases, with 12 bases spanning the gap. In germline, CDR1 is SQVTM, CDR2 ANQGSEA. The CDR3 length is 13 residues. CDR3 region: CSVEVRGGNEQFF. The CDR3 coding sequence is TGCAGCGTTGAGGTTCGAGGGGGCAATGAGCAGTTCTTC.

This clone was found a few times. The chain joins TRBV28 to TRBJ1-2; D might be TRBD1 (6 bases). Per the germline V gene, CDR1 is MDHEN and CDR2 is SYDVKM. V lost 5 bases and J 4 bases, leaving 14 bases between the germline ends. This CDR3 has 14 amino acids. In DNA form, the CDR3 reads TGTGCCAGCAGTCCATCAAGGACAGTCTATGGCTACACCTTC. Translated, it gives CASSPSRTVYGYTF.

The rearrangement joins TRBV6-1 to TRBJ2-2; D may be TRBD1 (6 bases). Trimming shortened V by 2 bases and J by 5 bases, and 12 bases separated the two germline ends. CDR1 and CDR2 (germline): MNHNS, SASEGT. The CDR3 runs 15 residues. In nucleotides, the CDR3 is TGTGCCAGCAGTGAAACAGGGTTAAGGACCGGGGAGCTGTTTTTT. It codes for CASSETGLRTGELFF.

V is TRBV3-1 (or the pseudogene TRBV3-2) and J is TRBJ1-2; TRBD1 aligns across 11 bases. Per germline, CDR1 LGHDT and CDR2 YNNKEL (reference sequence). V was pared by 0 bases and J by 5 bases, with 2 bases of the junction left unmatched. This CDR3 contains 15 residues. The CDR3 protein is CASSQERDRGYGYTF. The CDR3 DNA is TGTGCCAGCAGCCAAGAAAGGGACAGGGGGTATGGCTACACCTTC.

DNA of the CDR3: TGTGCCACCAGTGATTTGGCGAGCACAGATACGCAGTATTTT. Amino acids: CATSDLASTDTQYF. The J gene is TRBJ2-3, the V gene TRBV24-1; D ambiguous. CDR3 length: 14 residues. CDR1 is KGHDR, CDR2 SFDVKD, per germline. Deletions cut 0 bases from V and 0 bases from J, with 3 bases between.

This clone was seen only once. J is TRBJ2-2 and V is TRBV5-4, with TRBD1 matching over 7 bases. This CDR3 region has 16 residues. Per germline, CDR1 SGHNT and CDR2 YYREEE (reference sequence). Germline trimming cut 1 base from V and 8 bases from J; bases unmatched to any gene: 11. Written as DNA, the CDR3 is TGTGCCAGCAGCTTGAGAGGGGGCCCCGCCTCTGGGGAGCTGTTTTTT. This sequence encodes CASSLRGGPASGELFF.

The genes are TRBV30 and TRBJ2-2, with a possible D match to TRBD2 (6 bases). Germline CDR1 reads GTSNPN; CDR2 reads SVGIG (reference sequence). CDR3 length equals 15 residues. V dropped 4 bases and J dropped 6 bases, with 18 bases sitting between them. Here the CDR3 reads CAWIPPLASAGELFF. DNA of the CDR3: TGTGCCTGGATCCCCCCACTAGCATCCGCCGGGGAGCTGTTTTTT.

The chain is built from TRBV7-8 and TRBJ1-3, with a tentative D call TRBD1 (5 bases). V was cut by 6 bases and J by 2 bases, with 14 bases left in between. The CDR3 extends over 15 amino acids. CDR1 is SGHVS and CDR2 is FQNEAQ in the germline V gene. Here the CDR3 reads CASRGGRTTGNTIYF. In DNA, the CDR3 is TGTGCCAGCAGGGGGGGGAGGACGACTGGAAACACCATATATTTT. The full variable domain, rest sourced from reference TRBV7-8 and TRBJ1-3, is GAGVSQSPRYKVAKRGQDVALRCDPISGHVSLFWYQQALGQGPEFLTYFQNEAQLDKSGLPSDRFFAERPEGSVSTLKIQRTQQEDSAVYLCASRGGRTTGNTIYFGEGSWLTVV.

J is TRBJ2-7 and V is TRBV27; 8 bases line up with TRBD2. Germline CDR1 is MNHEY and CDR2 is SMNVEV (reference sequence). V trimming: 10 bases; J trimming: 3 bases; junction bases outside the gene matches: 11. CDR3 length: 14 amino acids. The CDR3 loop is CATHSAGGRYEQYF. CDR3 bases: TGTGCCACCCATTCGGCGGGAGGACGCTACGAGCAGTACTTC.

V and J are TRBV5-1 and TRBJ2-3, with 11 bases aligning to TRBD2. J gave up 4 bases and V 2 bases, and 3 bases lay outside the gene matches. Germline CDR1 and CDR2: SGHRS and YFSETQ. The CDR3 sequence is 15 residues long. This chain's CDR3 is CASSFTSGSPDTQYF. In nucleotides, the CDR3 is TGCGCCAGCAGCTTCACTAGCGGGAGCCCAGATACGCAGTATTTT.

The V gene is TRBV7-9, the J gene TRBJ1-5, with D perhaps TRBD1 (6 bases). The germline gives CDR1 SEHNR, CDR2 FQNEAQ (reference sequence). This CDR3 comprises 14 residues. Between the trimmed V and J ends, which lost 0 bases and 4 bases, there was a span of 7 bases. Written as DNA, the CDR3 is TGTGCCAGCAGCTTAGCACAGGGTAATCAGCCCCAGCATTTT. It translates to CASSLAQGNQPQHF. Full variable domain (missing parts from reference TRBV7-9 and TRBJ1-5): DTGVSQNPRHKITKRGQNVTFRCDPISEHNRLYWYRQTLGQGPEFLTYFQNEAQLEKSRLLSDRFSAERPKGSFSTLEIQRTEQGDSAMYLCASSLAQGNQPQHFGDGTRLSIL.

As to this clone: Compared with germline, one end of the junction differs, possibly owing to a read error. The V call is TRBV29-1, the J call TRBJ1-4; 9 bases align to TRBD1. The CDR3 totals 15 residues. The germline V gene has CDR1 SQVTM and CDR2 ANQGSEA. CDR3 sequence: CSVEGPDRGKEKLLF. For the CDR3, the DNA is TGCAGCGTTGAAGGCCCCGACAGGGGGAAAGAAAAACTGCTTTTT.

V and J are TRBV28 and TRBJ2-6, with 7 nucleotides matching TRBD1. The germline V gene encodes CDR1 MDHEN and CDR2 SYDVKM. V lost 7 bases and J lost 0; bases outside the gene matches: 6. This CDR3 has 16 residues. CDR3 region: CASTPGQISGANVLTF. Written as DNA, the CDR3 is TGTGCCAGCACTCCGGGACAGATCTCTGGGGCCAACGTCCTGACTTTC.

V gene TRBV7-2 combines with J gene TRBJ1-2; the D is unclear. The V and J ends lost 1 base and 6 bases respectively, with 15 bases between them. CDR1 and CDR2 (germline): SGHTA, FQGNSA. The CDR3 sequence is 15 residues long. The CDR3 spells CASSLVPGSMDGYTF. In DNA, the CDR3 is TGTGCCAGCAGCTTAGTGCCGGGGTCTATGGATGGCTACACCTTC.

The V gene is TRBV28, the J gene TRBJ1-5; D call uncertain. The CDR3 is made up of 12 amino acids. Trimming cost V 1 base and J 9 bases, with 7 bases left between them. Germline loops: CDR1 MDHEN, CDR2 SYDVKM. CDR3 nucleotides: TGTGCCAGCAGTTTATTAAGGAGGCCCCAGCATTTT. Translated, it gives CASSLLRRPQHF.

The chain links TRBV28 to TRBJ2-7; D might be TRBD2 (6 bases). The CDR3 is 16 residues long. Germline CDR1 MDHEN, CDR2 SYDVKM. V lost 10 bases to trimming and J lost 2 bases, with 24 bases between them. In DNA, the CDR3 is TGTGCCACTGTAACCGGCCGGCTAGCGTCCCCCTACGAGCAGTACTTC. It specifies CATVTGRLASPYEQYF.

V gene TRBV3-1 (or the pseudogene TRBV3-2) combines with J gene TRBJ2-7; D is undetermined. The CDR3 contains 11 residues. Trimming took off 2 bases at V and 4 bases at J, with 3 bases between the two ends. Germline-derived CDR1 and CDR2 are LGHDT and YNNKEL (reference sequence). The CDR3 is CASSQSYEQYF. The CDR3 coding sequence is TGTGCCAGCAGCCAATCTTACGAGCAGTACTTC.

The chain is built from TRBV12-3 or TRBV12-4 and TRBJ2-7, with TRBD1 matching over 7 bases. Trimming at V came to 7 bases and at J to 5 bases, leaving 8 bases not matched to a gene. CDR3 length: 13 amino acids. The chain's CDR3 is CASNEAGGDEQYF. In DNA form, the CDR3 reads TGTGCCAGCAACGAGGCAGGGGGTGACGAGCAGTACTTC.